This T cell receptor (beta chain) came from a study of cytomegalovirus exposure and HLA in healthy donors. Regarding this clone: The antigen is not known.

Broader study findings: Listed as cytomegalovirus-associated were over 150 TCR beta chains. Later on, an analysis found that several of the most significant clusters appeared to be linked to common viral pathogens, which included parvovirus B19. There were some public TCRs occurring in many donors, but most TCR sequences were rare.

The germline gives CDR1 KGHSH, CDR2 LQKENI. There are 16 residues in the CDR3. V shed 3 bases and J 0 bases; nucleotides not matched to a gene: 7. It was with 60 Vbeta and 13 Jbeta primers that the PCR ran. Clones were read by immunoSEQ multiplex PCR, and TCRdb kept only the in-frame ones, dropping some. The sample lists 140,000 to 150,000 clones, 70% to 80% seen once, with under 2.5% in the top ten. This rearrangement joins TRBV18 to TRBJ2-7; 8 nucleotides match TRBD1. The sequenced material came from PBMCs. This clonotype originated in a woman in her sixties or seventies in good health and CMV-seropositive. CDR3 in amino acids: CASSPSGTGGSYEQYF. The CDR3 DNA reads TGTGCCAGCTCACCGTCTGGGACAGGTGGCTCCTACGAGCAGTACTTC.